The T cell receptor (beta chain) described here comes from a study of blood T cell repertoires in COVID-19. Across the study: Spain, Italy and the United States supplied samples that represented acute and convalescent COVID-19. In each case, the material was cDNA or gDNA derived from T cells, B-cell-depleted T cells, or PBMCs.

Study processing details: How many nucleated cells were present was estimated from reference gene primer amplification. Profiling relied on immunoSEQ multiplex PCR, and the TCRdb table lists in-frame clones only, not all of them. D and trimming were read from the DNA, whereas the V and J calls and clone size are those reported in that table. The repertoire holds approximately 170,000 clones, 86% seen once, with more than 3% in the top ten. The CDR3 loop spans 14 amino acids. Looked up from germline, CDR1 is SGHNT and CDR2 is YYREEE (reference sequence). J gave up 4 bases and V 4 bases, and 2 bases lay outside the gene matches.

The sequence derives from a man in his 70s with acute or convalescent COVID-19. The chain links TRBV5-4 to TRBJ1-1; TRBD1 aligns across 12 bases. The source material was peripheral blood. The CDR3 bases are TGTGCCAGCAGCACGGGACAGGGGGCCACTGAAGCTTTCTTT. It translates to CASSTGQGATEAFF.